The T cell receptor (beta chain) described here comes from a study of metastatic and nonmetastatic thyroid tumors. About the study: Repertoires of blood and of tissue (tumor or nodule) from malignant and benign thyroid patients were compared.

In the original analysis: Construction of a distant-metastasis classifier for papillary thyroid cancer relied on CDR3 differences across clinicopathological groups. Using MiXCR, TCRdb re-called clones from the PCR reads. The V and J calls and clone size are TCRdb's, not the authors'. The table records approximately 41,000 clones, 20% to 30% of them present only once. Germline lookup yields CDR1 SGHTA and CDR2 FQGTGA. The J segment lost 4 bases and the V segment lost 3 bases, leaving 11 bases of the junction unmatched. This CDR3 has 18 residues. The sample holds a few counts of this clone. Before thyroid surgery, none of the patients had received any treatment.

Sequenced material: tumor tissue. The receptor was isolated from a female donor with papillary thyroid cancer or a benign thyroid nodule (not recorded which). Some clones in this sample may be carry-over from other donors' samples. The V gene is TRBV7-3, the J gene TRBJ2-1; TRBD2 matches 11 bases. The CDR3 DNA reads TGTGCCAGCAGCTTCACTTCGCCAGGGACTAGCGGATACAATGAGCAGTTCTTC. Translation gives CASSFTSPGTSGYNEQFF. Together with reference TRBV7-3 and TRBJ2-1, the CDR3 gives the full variable domain: GAGVSQTPSNKVTEKGKYVELRCDPISGHTALYWYRQSLGQGPEFLIYFQGTGAADDSGLPNDRFFAVRPEGSVSTLKIQRTERGDSAVYLCASSFTSPGTSGYNEQFFGPGTRLTVL.